The following is a T cell receptor (beta chain) sequence with its context. Stated time point: blood at routine non-recurrence follow-up after resection. Frozen PBMC, nontumor lung or tumor provided whole RNA, which was sequenced unsorted. The junction had 3 bases not matched to a gene; V was cut back by 3 bases and J by 0 bases. This CDR3 has 16 amino acids. Germline CDR1 SNHLY, CDR2 FYNNEI. The study tagged each TCR cDNA molecule with a unique molecular identifier. TCRdb passed the 5' RACE reads through MiXCR, listing each CDR3 protein once. The profile covers under 150,000 distinct CDR3 sequences, with more than 9% appearing a single time and around 16% taken by the ten largest. The data were taken from a study of spatial heterogeneity in lung cancer. Study-wide background: The donor population consisted of 72 patients with untreated, early-stage non-small cell lung cancer. Each time, sequencing found more beta-chain sequences than alpha-chain sequences.

Sequencing used PBMCs, obtained at follow-up. This chain links TRBV2 with TRBJ1-5, with 9 bases that match TRBD1. The receptor was derived from a male donor with early-stage non-small cell lung cancer. DNA for the CDR3: TGTGCCAGCAGTGAGAGACAGGGGGATAGCAATCAGCCCCAGCATTTT. Its protein product is CASSERQGDSNQPQHF.